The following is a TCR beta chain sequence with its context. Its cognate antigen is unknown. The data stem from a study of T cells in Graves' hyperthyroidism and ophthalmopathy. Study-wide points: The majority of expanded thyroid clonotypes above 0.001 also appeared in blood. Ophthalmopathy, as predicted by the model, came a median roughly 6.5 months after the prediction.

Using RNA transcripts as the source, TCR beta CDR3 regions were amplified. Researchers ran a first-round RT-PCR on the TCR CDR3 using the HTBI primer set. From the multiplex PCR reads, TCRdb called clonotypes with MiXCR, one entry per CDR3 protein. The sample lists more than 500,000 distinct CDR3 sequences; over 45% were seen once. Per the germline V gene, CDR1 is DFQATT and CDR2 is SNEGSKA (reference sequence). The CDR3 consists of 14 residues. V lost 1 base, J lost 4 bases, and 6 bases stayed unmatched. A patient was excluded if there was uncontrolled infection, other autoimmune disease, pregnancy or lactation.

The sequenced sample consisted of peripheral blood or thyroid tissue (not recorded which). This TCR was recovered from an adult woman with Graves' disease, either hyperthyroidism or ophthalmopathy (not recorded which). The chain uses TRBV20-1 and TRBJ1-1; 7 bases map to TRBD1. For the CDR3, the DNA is TGCAGTGCTAGAGTTGGGACAGTGAGCACTGAAGCTTTCTTT. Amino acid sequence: CSARVGTVSTEAFF.